Listed below are T cell receptor beta chains from one sample, sequenced in a study of OX40 agonist ivuxolimab in advanced cancers. Libraries were prepared by immunoSEQ multiplex PCR; TCRdb keeps only in-frame clonotypes and omits some of them. The top ten hold roughly 3.3% of the sample, which has roughly 45,000 clones, around 90% seen once. The input for sequencing was CD4+ or CD8+ T cells sorted from blood, taken in a trial of the OX40 agonist ivuxolimab. These receptors originate from an adult with an advanced solid tumor such as melanoma, head and neck, liver or kidney cancer. Each CDR3 is given without its conserved first and last residue. Each record gives: V gene, CDR3 protein.

v_call: TRBV18
cdr3_aa: ASSVQGRDTEAF

v_call: TRBV7-2
cdr3_aa: ASSSGTSSTDTQY

v_call: TRBV19
cdr3_aa: ASSSDGKYGYT

v_call: TRBV4-1
cdr3_aa: ASSPVKGGASYNSPLH

v_call: TRBV19
cdr3_aa: ASSIGTGPEKLF

v_call: TRBV18
cdr3_aa: ASSSDRGNTEAF

v_call: TRBV30
cdr3_aa: ASGGDPYEQY

v_call: TRBV11-2
cdr3_aa: ASSLGTGFAPETQY

v_call: TRBV30
cdr3_aa: AWSVGSTDTQY

v_call: TRBV7-8
cdr3_aa: ASSQVNKPYEQY

v_call: TRBV11-3
cdr3_aa: ASSFPGLAGYNEQF

v_call: TRBV9
cdr3_aa: ASSVSLPGTDTQY

v_call: TRBV5-1
cdr3_aa: ASRLDASSNQPQH

v_call: TRBV7-6
cdr3_aa: ASSPRLAGGTDTQY

v_call: TRBV30
cdr3_aa: AWRKGVYAIAKNIQY

v_call: TRBV7-7
cdr3_aa: ASSQGETQY

v_call: TRBV30
cdr3_aa: AWSLGATYNSPLH

v_call: TRBV28
cdr3_aa: ASSLGRRGGSSGANVLT

v_call: TRBV5-5
cdr3_aa: ASSLTGIGTEAF

v_call: TRBV4-1
cdr3_aa: ASSQISGAQNNEQF

v_call: TRBV7-9
cdr3_aa: ASSRGGGLSTDTQY

v_call: TRBV11-2
cdr3_aa: ASSLGGTGGTDTQY

v_call: TRBV6-1
cdr3_aa: ASSSQGNTEAF

v_call: TRBV9
cdr3_aa: ASSLDDIYYGYT

v_call: TRBV18
cdr3_aa: ASSPGQNSNQPQH

v_call: TRBV7-2
cdr3_aa: ASSSLAAGGSVSQF

v_call: TRBV7-9
cdr3_aa: ASSPGGRGNSPLH

v_call: TRBV11-2
cdr3_aa: ASSLLVWGYQETQY

v_call: TRBV10-2
cdr3_aa: ASSELGETQY

v_call: TRBV5-4
cdr3_aa: ASSRGGDRAF

v_call: TRBV29-1
cdr3_aa: SACTTTKGTEAF

v_call: TRBV19
cdr3_aa: ASSWGGANQETQY

v_call: TRBV11-2
cdr3_aa: ASSLRDRSLEAF

v_call: TRBV18
cdr3_aa: ASSPGQQNTEAF

v_call: TRBV29-1
cdr3_aa: SVERAANTGELF

v_call: TRBV6-5
cdr3_aa: ASSSPGQTNEQF

v_call: TRBV7-8
cdr3_aa: ASSSGSHSEQY

v_call: TRBV30
cdr3_aa: AWSGGGGGNEKLF

v_call: TRBV2
cdr3_aa: ASSEVWDNEQF

v_call: TRBV18
cdr3_aa: ASSQGQTATGELF

v_call: TRBV18
cdr3_aa: ASSPQAGPYEQY

v_call: TRBV6-4
cdr3_aa: ASTHGTPKTMNTGELF

v_call: TRBV9
cdr3_aa: ASSLTGGLSTDTQY

v_call: TRBV28
cdr3_aa: ASSLWGPRDRGRIGYT

v_call: TRBV2
cdr3_aa: ASEVRGLAGDLEQF

v_call: TRBV2
cdr3_aa: ASSGASGREEQF

v_call: TRBV6-5
cdr3_aa: ASSPQVGLIYT

v_call: TRBV6-1
cdr3_aa: ASSEVGGEYEQY

v_call: TRBV27
cdr3_aa: ASSLRGGNSPLH

v_call: TRBV5-1
cdr3_aa: ASSFMTGGSYNEQF

v_call: TRBV21-1
cdr3_aa: ASSKRDGDDDTQY

v_call: TRBV5-4
cdr3_aa: ASSQEHRFGNQPQH